This TCR beta chain was sequenced in a study of OX40 agonist ivuxolimab in advanced cancers. Overall study results and limits: A proportion of nonresponders additionally exhibited low normalized T-cell clonal expansion. The authors did not determine the antigen specificity of the expanded peripheral T cells.

Points on this clone: The antigen is unknown.

Assay used: immunoSEQ multiplex PCR; TCRdb lists only in-frame clones, some missing. The sample lists fewer than 85,000 clones, under 85% occurring once. The TCR originated in an adult with an advanced solid tumor such as melanoma, head and neck, liver or kidney cancer. The source was CD4+ or CD8+ T cells sorted from blood, collected in a trial of the OX40 agonist ivuxolimab.

The DNA for the CDR3 is TGTGCCATCAGTGAGTCGTTGCGAGCGGGGAGCTACGAGCAGTACTTC. Its translation is CAISESLRAGSYEQYF. The V and J genes are TRBV10-3 and TRBJ2-7; 7 bases are a match to TRBD2. Germline values: CDR1 ENHRY, CDR2 SYGVKD. The CDR3 has 16 residues. V was clipped by 0 bases and J by 3 bases; unmatched bases: 8.